A selection of T cell receptor beta chains follows, all from one sample in a study of regulatory T cells in long-lasting Graves disease. From the multiplex PCR reads, TCRdb called clonotypes with MiXCR, one entry per CDR3 protein. In the table there are roughly 300,000 distinct CDR3 sequences, around a fifth of which are singletons. Sequences were derived from peripheral blood mononuclear cells (PBMCs), sampled when the disease was refractory, from a patient treated with antithyroid drugs. These receptors came from a female donor with Graves disease. Each CDR3 is given with its conserved first and last residue. Fields, in order: V gene, D gene, J gene, clone size, CDR3 protein, CDR3 DNA. A D gene is named only where the DNA matches it firmly. A row's size may be missing; if present it is once, few, many or a size class.

V gene: TRBV4-1; D gene: -; J gene: TRBJ1-5; clone size: -; CDR3 protein: CASRGLRGQPQHF; CDR3 DNA: TGCGCCAGCCGGGGGCTACGGGGACAGCCCCAGCATTTT
V gene: TRBV4-1; D gene: -; J gene: TRBJ2-4; clone size: few; CDR3 protein: CASSLKGGVGWSRNIQYF; CDR3 DNA: TGCGCCAGCAGTTTAAAGGGTGGCGTCGGATGGTCAAGAAACATTCAGTACTTC
V gene: TRBV30; D gene: -; J gene: TRBJ1-6; clone size: many; CDR3 protein: CAWRRARSPLHF; CDR3 DNA: TGTGCCTGGAGGAGGGCACGGTCACCCCTCCACTTT
V gene: TRBV6-1; D gene: -; J gene: TRBJ1-2; clone size: few; CDR3 protein: CASGLQSYGYTF; CDR3 DNA: TGTGCCAGCGGATTACAATCCTATGGCTACACCTTC
V gene: TRBV2; D gene: -; J gene: TRBJ2-3; clone size: few; CDR3 protein: CATNEGGGFLFSTDTQYF; CDR3 DNA: TGTGCCACCAACGAAGGCGGGGGCTTCCTATTTAGCACAGATACGCAGTATTTT
V gene: TRBV13; D gene: -; J gene: TRBJ1-3; clone size: -; CDR3 protein: CASSFFVSRDGTGNTIYF; CDR3 DNA: TGTGCCAGCAGCTTCTTTGTTTCCCGGGACGGTACTGGAAACACCATATATTTT
V gene: TRBV2; D gene: TRBD1; J gene: TRBJ1-5; clone size: many; CDR3 protein: CASKGVGQADQPQHF; CDR3 DNA: TGTGCCAGCAAGGGGGTCGGACAGGCAGATCAGCCCCAGCATTTT
V gene: TRBV20-1; D gene: -; J gene: TRBJ1-2; clone size: many; CDR3 protein: CSAWGTPGYGYTF; CDR3 DNA: TGCAGTGCTTGGGGCACCCCCGGCTATGGCTACACCTTC
V gene: TRBV4-1; D gene: TRBD2; J gene: TRBJ2-7; clone size: few; CDR3 protein: CASSPARVAGGFYEQYF; CDR3 DNA: TGCGCCAGCAGCCCAGCCAGGGTAGCGGGAGGGTTCTACGAGCAGTACTTC
V gene: TRBV7-9; D gene: -; J gene: TRBJ2-1; clone size: -; CDR3 protein: CASSDYNLDYEQFF; CDR3 DNA: TGTGCCAGCAGCGACTATAACTTAGACTATGAGCAGTTCTTC
V gene: TRBV5-6; D gene: -; J gene: TRBJ1-2; clone size: -; CDR3 protein: CASSQKRVPYGYTF; CDR3 DNA: TGTGCCAGCAGCCAAAAAAGGGTCCCCTATGGCTACACCTTC